This T cell receptor beta chain originates from a study of blood T cell repertoires in COVID-19. The protocol was immunoSEQ multiplex PCR, while the TCRdb copy is restricted to in-frame clones and leaves out a portion. The table records 350,000 to 500,000 clones, over 85% of them present only once. The CDR3 is made up of 11 amino acids. V was pared by 4 bases and J by 5 bases, with 5 bases between. CDR1 is SNHLY and CDR2 is FYNNEI in the germline V gene. The chain uses TRBV2 and TRBJ1-1; D remains ambiguous. The receptor's source is a man younger than 30 with COVID-19, enrolled during active disease. Sequencing used peripheral blood. The CDR3 loop reads CASSGGTEAFF. The CDR3 region has the DNA TGTGCCAGCAGTGGAGGTACTGAAGCTTTCTTT. The variable domain in full, completed from reference TRBV2 and TRBJ1-1, reads EPEVTQTPSHQVTQMGQEVILRCVPISNHLYFYWYRQILGQKVEFLVSFYNNEISEKSEIFDDQFSVERPDGSNFTLKIRSTKLEDSAMYFCASSGGTEAFFGQGTRLTVV.